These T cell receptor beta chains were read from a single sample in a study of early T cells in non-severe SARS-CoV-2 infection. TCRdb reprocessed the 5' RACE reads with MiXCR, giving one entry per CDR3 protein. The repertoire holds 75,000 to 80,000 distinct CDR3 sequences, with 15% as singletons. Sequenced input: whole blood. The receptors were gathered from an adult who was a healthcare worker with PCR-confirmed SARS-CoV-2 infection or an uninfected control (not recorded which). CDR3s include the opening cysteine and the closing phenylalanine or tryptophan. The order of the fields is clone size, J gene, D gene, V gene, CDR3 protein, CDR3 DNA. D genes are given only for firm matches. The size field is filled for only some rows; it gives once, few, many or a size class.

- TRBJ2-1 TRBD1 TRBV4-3 CASSQEVTGQGAYNEQFF TGCGCCAGCAGCCAAGAGGTAACGGGACAGGGTGCCTACAATGAGCAGTTCTTC
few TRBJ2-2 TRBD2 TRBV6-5 CASSYQRFQGLAGGPNTGELFF TGTGCCAGCAGTTACCAAAGATTCCAAGGACTAGCGGGAGGCCCGAACACCGGGGAGCTGTTTTTT
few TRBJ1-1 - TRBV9 CASSEGRGEINTEAFF TGTGCCAGCAGCGAGGGGCGTGGGGAAATAAACACTGAAGCTTTCTTT
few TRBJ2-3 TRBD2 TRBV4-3 CASSQRTSGLTGDTQYF TGCGCCAGCAGCCAACGGACTAGCGGCCTTACGGGAGATACGCAGTATTTT
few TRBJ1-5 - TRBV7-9 CASSSTGSYSNQPQHF TGTGCCAGCAGTTCGACAGGCAGTTATAGCAATCAGCCCCAGCATTTT
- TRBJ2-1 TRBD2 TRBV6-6 CASSGGTSYNEQFF TGTGCCAGCAGTGGGGGGACTAGCTACAATGAGCAGTTCTTC
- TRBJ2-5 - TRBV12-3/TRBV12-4 CASRRVEETQYF TGTGCCAGCAGGAGGGTCGAGGAGACCCAGTACTTC
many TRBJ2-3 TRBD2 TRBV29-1 CSVAGTSGTDTQYF TGCAGCGTGGCCGGGACTAGCGGAACAGATACGCAGTATTTT
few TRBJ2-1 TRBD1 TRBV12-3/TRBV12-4 CASSFSGGWSSYNEQFF TGTGCCAGCAGTTTCTCAGGGGGCTGGAGCTCCTACAATGAGCAGTTCTTC
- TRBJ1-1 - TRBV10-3 CAISGGAKAEAFF TGTGCCATCAGTGGAGGAGCTAAGGCTGAAGCTTTCTTT
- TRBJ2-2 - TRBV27 CASSDSGIPPSGELFF TGTGCCAGCAGTGATTCCGGGATCCCTCCCTCCGGGGAGCTGTTTTTT
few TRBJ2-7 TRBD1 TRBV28 CASSLSPGGNRGTGIYF TGTGCCAGCAGTTTGTCTCCCGGGGGTAATAGGGGGACAGGGATCTACTTC
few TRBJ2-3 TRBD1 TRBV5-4 CASSPRQGPTDTQYF TGTGCCAGCAGCCCTAGACAGGGTCCCACAGATACGCAGTATTTT
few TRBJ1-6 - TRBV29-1 CSVSTGFSYNSPLHF TGCAGCGTTTCCACTGGGTTCTCCTATAATTCACCCCTCCACTTT
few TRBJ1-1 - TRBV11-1 CASSASDSLEAFF TGTGCCAGCAGCGCGAGTGACAGCCTTGAAGCTTTCTTT
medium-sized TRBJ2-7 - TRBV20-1 CSARDGDNSYEQYF TGCAGTGCTAGAGATGGGGACAACTCCTACGAGCAGTACTTC
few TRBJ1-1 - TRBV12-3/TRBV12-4 CASSFDGNTEAFF TGTGCCAGCAGTTTCGACGGGAACACTGAAGCTTTCTTT
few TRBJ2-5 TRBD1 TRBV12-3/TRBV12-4 CASSLTGQQETQYF TGTGCCAGCAGTTTGACAGGGCAACAAGAGACCCAGTACTTC
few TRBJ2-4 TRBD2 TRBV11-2 CASSLDESLAGAKNIQYF TGTGCCAGCAGCTTAGATGAGTCTCTAGCGGGGGCCAAAAACATTCAGTACTTC
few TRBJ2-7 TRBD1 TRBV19 CASSIEDRSTYEQYF TGTGCCAGTAGTATTGAGGACAGGTCTACCTACGAGCAGTACTTC
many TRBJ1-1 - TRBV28 CASSFPKAEAFF TGTGCCAGCAGTTTCCCAAAAGCTGAAGCTTTCTTT
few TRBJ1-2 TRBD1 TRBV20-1 CSARSSRQGGYGYTF TGCAGTGCTAGAAGCTCCCGACAGGGAGGCTATGGCTACACCTTC
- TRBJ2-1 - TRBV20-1 CSAHLVGRQFF TGCAGTGCGCATCTAGTCGGTCGGCAGTTCTTC
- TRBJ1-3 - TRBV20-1 CSASVAGNTIYF TGCAGTGCTAGTGTTGCTGGAAACACCATATATTTT
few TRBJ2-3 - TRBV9 CASSVSLADTQYF TGTGCCAGCAGCGTATCACTAGCAGATACGCAGTATTTT
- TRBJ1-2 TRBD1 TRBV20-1 CSASSDREVRYTF TGCAGTGCTTCCTCGGACAGGGAGGTACGCTACACCTTC
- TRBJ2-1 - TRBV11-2 CASSLAPDNEQFF TGTGCCAGCAGCTTAGCCCCAGACAATGAGCAGTTCTTC
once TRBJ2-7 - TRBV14 CASSPLGLGSDEQYF TGTGCCAGCAGCCCCCTGGGTCTCGGAAGCGACGAGCAGTACTTC
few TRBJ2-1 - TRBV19 CASAETAFNEQFF TGTGCCAGCGCCGAAACAGCTTTCAATGAGCAGTTCTTC
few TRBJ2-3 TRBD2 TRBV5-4 CASSFMTSGSSDTQYF TGTGCCAGCAGCTTCATGACTAGCGGGAGTTCAGATACGCAGTATTTT
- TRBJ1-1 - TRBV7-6 CASSNMNTEAFF TGTGCCAGCAGCAACATGAACACTGAAGCTTTCTTT
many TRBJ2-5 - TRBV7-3 CASSLHPGKETQYF TGTGCCAGCAGCTTACATCCAGGAAAAGAGACCCAGTACTTC
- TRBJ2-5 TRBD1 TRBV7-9 CASSLLRDRVGQETQYF TGTGCCAGCAGCTTACTCCGGGACAGGGTGGGCCAAGAGACCCAGTACTTC
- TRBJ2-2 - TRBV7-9 CASSSRTGSGTGELFF TGTGCCAGCAGCTCCAGGACTGGTTCAGGCACCGGGGAGCTGTTTTTT
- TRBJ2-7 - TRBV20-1 CSARDPRTTSSYEQYF TGCAGTGCTAGAGATCCCCGAACAACCTCCTCCTACGAGCAGTACTTC
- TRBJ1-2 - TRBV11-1 CASSLRQETRGDYGYTF TGTGCCAGCAGCCTCCGACAGGAAACGAGGGGGGACTATGGCTACACCTTC
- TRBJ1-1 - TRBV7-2 CASSPLLEAFF TGTGCCAGCAGCCCGCTTCTAGAAGCTTTCTTT
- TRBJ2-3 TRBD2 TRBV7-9 CASSLRGAGGPNTQYF TGTGCCAGCAGCTTAAGGGGAGCGGGAGGGCCCAATACGCAGTATTTT
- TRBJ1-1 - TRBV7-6 CASSSLRGLLMNTEAFF TGTGCCAGCAGCTCCCTCCGTGGGCTTCTTATGAACACTGAAGCTTTCTTT
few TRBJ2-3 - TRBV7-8 CASSPYRADTQYF TGTGCCAGCAGCCCCTACCGGGCAGATACGCAGTATTTT
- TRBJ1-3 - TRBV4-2 CASSQDHHSGNTIYF TGTGCCAGCAGCCAAGATCACCACTCTGGAAACACCATATATTTT
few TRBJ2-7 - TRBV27 CASARADSYEQYF TGTGCCAGCGCTAGGGCCGACTCCTACGAGCAGTACTTC
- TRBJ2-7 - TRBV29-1 CSVEMLGSQGGEQYF TGCAGCGTTGAGATGTTAGGATCCCAGGGGGGCGAGCAGTACTTC
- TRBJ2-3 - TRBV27 CASLAFGTDTQYF TGTGCCAGTTTAGCGTTCGGCACAGATACGCAGTATTTT
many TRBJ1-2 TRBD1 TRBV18 CASSPLGTILQGADYGYTF TGTGCCAGCTCACCCCTGGGTACGATCTTACAGGGGGCGGACTATGGCTACACCTTC
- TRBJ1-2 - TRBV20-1 CSARGPGHPNYGYTF TGCAGTGCTAGGGGCCCCGGGCACCCCAACTATGGCTACACCTTC
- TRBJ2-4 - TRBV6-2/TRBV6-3 CASSSAGKIHTQYF TGTGCCAGCAGTTCTGCGGGAAAGATCCACACTCAGTACTTC
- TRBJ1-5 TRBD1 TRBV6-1 CASGAHDRGTGQPQHF TGTGCCAGCGGGGCCCACGACAGGGGGACGGGTCAGCCCCAGCATTTT
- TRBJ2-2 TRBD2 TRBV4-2 CASSQKAGGGNTGELFF TGTGCCAGCAGCCAAAAAGCGGGAGGCGGTAACACCGGGGAGCTGTTTTTT
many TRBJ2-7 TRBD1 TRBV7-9 CASSSTTGSFEQYF TGTGCCAGCAGCTCGACGACAGGGTCGTTCGAGCAGTACTTC
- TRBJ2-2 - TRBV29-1 CSVWLGPGELFF TGCAGCGTTTGGTTGGGGCCCGGGGAGCTGTTTTTT
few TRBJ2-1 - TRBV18 CASSSGRSSEQFF TGTGCCAGCTCCTCCGGAAGGTCGAGTGAGCAGTTCTTC